This TCR beta chain was sequenced during a study of spatial heterogeneity in lung cancer. On the study more broadly: There were 72 donors, all of them untreated patients with early-stage non-small cell lung cancer. For the average unique TCR and UMI combination, more than eight occurrences appeared in raw reads. General observations from the study: Relative to follow-up, resection was when ubiquitous expanded tumor TCRs appeared more in blood.

A unique molecular identifier was attached to every TCR cDNA molecule. In TCRdb, the 5' RACE reads were re-called with MiXCR into one record per CDR3 protein. Of roughly 26,000 distinct CDR3 sequences in the sample, about 6% were seen once. Time point here: blood at routine non-recurrence follow-up after resection. The study sequenced unsorted whole RNA from tumor, nontumor lung or frozen PBMC. This clonotype was seen repeatedly, ten times or more. The antigen is unknown. The receptor's source is a male donor with early-stage non-small cell lung cancer. The sequenced sample was PBMCs, obtained at follow-up.

In DNA, the CDR3 is TGTGCCAGCAGCGTCCGGGACAGGGGCTCTGGGGCCAACGTCCTGACTTTC. This gives the protein CASSVRDRGSGANVLTF. The rearrangement links TRBV7-6 to TRBJ2-6; 10 bases map to TRBD1. Per germline, CDR1 SGHVS and CDR2 FNYEAQ. With V trimmed by 5 bases and J by 0 bases, 4 bases remained unmatched. The CDR3 is made up of 17 amino acids.